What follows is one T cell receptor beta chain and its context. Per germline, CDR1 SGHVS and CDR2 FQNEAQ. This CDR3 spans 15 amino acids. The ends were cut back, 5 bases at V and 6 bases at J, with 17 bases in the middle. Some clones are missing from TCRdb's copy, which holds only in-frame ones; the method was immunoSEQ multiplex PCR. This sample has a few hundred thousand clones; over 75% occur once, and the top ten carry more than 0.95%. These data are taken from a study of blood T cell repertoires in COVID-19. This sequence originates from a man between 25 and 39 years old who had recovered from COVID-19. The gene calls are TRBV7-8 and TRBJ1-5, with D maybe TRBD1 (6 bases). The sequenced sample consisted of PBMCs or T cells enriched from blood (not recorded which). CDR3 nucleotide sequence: TGTGCCAGCAGCCCCAACAGGGATTGGGGTCAGCCCCAGCATTTT. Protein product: CASSPNRDWGQPQHF.